The T cell receptor (beta chain) under discussion was sequenced for a study of T cells in Graves' hyperthyroidism and ophthalmopathy. This CDR3 has 13 residues. Germline V gene sequence: CDR1 DFQATT, CDR2 SNEGSKA (reference sequence). V lost 0 bases to trimming and J lost 3 bases; unmatched junction nucleotides: 1. This clonotype was seen at least ten times. RNA transcripts provided the source from which TCR beta CDR3 regions were amplified. In the first-round RT-PCR of the TCR CDR3, the HTBI primer set was used. TCRdb called the multiplex PCR reads again in MiXCR, with one record for every CDR3 protein. Found here are approximately 510,000 distinct CDR3 sequences, around 20% of them singletons; the top ten hold more than 25%. Diagnoses rested on clinical symptoms, serum thyroxine and TRAb, thyroid ultrasound and orbital computed tomography.

This sequence originates from a man younger than 35 with Graves' hyperthyroidism. Sequenced: blood. J is TRBJ1-2 and V is TRBV20-1; 7 bases align to TRBD1. The CDR3 reads CSARDDRDYGYTF. The CDR3 coding sequence is TGCAGTGCTAGAGACGACAGGGACTATGGCTACACCTTC.